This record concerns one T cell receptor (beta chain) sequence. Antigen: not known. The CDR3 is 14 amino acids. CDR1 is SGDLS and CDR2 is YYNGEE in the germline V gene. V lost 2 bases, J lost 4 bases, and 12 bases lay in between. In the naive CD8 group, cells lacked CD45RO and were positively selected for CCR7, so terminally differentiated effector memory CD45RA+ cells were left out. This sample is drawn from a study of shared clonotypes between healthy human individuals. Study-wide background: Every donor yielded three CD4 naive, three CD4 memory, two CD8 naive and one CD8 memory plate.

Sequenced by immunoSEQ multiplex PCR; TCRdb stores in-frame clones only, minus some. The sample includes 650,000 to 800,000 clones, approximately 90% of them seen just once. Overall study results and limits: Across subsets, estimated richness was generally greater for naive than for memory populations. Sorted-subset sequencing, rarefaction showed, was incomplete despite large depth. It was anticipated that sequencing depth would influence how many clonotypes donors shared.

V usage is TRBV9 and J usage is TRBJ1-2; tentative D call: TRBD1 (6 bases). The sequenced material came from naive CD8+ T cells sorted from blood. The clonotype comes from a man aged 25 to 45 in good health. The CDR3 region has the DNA TGTGCCAGCAGCGTCGAGGGGGTCGGCTATGGCTACACCTTC. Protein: CASSVEGVGYGYTF.